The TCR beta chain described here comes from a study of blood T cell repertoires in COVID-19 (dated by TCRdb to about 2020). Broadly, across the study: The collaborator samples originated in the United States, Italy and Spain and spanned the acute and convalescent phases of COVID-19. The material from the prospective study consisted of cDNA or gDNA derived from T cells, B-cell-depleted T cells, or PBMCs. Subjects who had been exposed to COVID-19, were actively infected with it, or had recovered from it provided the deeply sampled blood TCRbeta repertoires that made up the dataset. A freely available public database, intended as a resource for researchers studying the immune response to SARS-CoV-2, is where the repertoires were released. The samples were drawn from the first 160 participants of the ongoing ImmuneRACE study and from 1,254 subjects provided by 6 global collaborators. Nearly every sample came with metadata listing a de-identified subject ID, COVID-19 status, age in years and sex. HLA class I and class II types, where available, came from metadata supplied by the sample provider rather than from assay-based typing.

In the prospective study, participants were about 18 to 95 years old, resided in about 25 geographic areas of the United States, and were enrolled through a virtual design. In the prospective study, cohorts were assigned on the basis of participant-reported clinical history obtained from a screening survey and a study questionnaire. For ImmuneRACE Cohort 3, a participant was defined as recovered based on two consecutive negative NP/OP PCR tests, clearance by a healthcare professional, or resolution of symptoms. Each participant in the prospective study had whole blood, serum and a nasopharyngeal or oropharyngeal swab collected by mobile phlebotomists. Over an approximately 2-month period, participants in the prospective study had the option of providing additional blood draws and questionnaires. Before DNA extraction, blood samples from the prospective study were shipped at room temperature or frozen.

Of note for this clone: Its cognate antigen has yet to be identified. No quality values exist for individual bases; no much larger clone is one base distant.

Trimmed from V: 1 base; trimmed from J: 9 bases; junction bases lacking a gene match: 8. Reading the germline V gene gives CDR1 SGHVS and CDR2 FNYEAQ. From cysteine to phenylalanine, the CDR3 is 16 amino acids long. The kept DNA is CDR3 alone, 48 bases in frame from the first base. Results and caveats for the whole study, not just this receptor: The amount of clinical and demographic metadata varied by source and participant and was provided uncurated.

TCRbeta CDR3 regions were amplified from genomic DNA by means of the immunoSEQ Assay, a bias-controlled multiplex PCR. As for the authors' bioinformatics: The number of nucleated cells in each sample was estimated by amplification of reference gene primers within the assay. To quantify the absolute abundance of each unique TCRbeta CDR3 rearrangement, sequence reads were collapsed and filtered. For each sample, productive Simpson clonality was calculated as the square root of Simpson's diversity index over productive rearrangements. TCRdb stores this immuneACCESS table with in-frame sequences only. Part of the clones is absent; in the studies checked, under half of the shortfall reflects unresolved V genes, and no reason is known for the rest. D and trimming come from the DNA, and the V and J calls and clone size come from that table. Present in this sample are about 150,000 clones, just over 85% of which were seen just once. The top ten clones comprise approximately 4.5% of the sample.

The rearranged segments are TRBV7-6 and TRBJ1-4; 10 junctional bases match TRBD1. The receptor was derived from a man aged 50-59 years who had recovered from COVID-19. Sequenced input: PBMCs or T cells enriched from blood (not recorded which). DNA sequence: TGTGCCAGCAGCTTAGGGGTTTTGGGACAGGGGCAAAAACTGTTTTTT. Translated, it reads CASSLGVLGQGQKLFF. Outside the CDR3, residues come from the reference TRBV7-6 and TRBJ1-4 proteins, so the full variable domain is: GAGVSQSPRYKVTKRGQDVALRCDPISGHVSLYWYRQALGQGPEFLTYFNYEAQQDKSGLPNDRFSAERPEGSISTLTIQRTEQRDSAMYRCASSLGVLGQGQKLFFGSGTQLSVL.